The clone carrying this T cell receptor (beta chain) occurred once. Per the authors' pipeline: Amplification of reference gene primers provided the estimated nucleated cell counts. Profiling relied on immunoSEQ multiplex PCR, and the TCRdb table lists in-frame clones only, not all of them. V and J calls and clone size are those listed in that table; D and trimming were worked out from the DNA. The sample has under 350,000 clones; roughly 90% are singletons. V was pared by 4 bases and J by 7 bases, with 14 bases of the junction left unmatched. CDR1 and CDR2 (germline): SGDLS, YYNGEE. The CDR3 totals 17 residues. These data belong to a study of blood T cell repertoires in COVID-19. Study at large: Researchers got acute and convalescent COVID-19 samples from the United States, Italy and Spain. Nucleic acid was either cDNA or gDNA, and it came from T cells, B-cell-depleted T cells, or PBMCs.

Sequences were obtained from peripheral blood. The receptor's source is a man aged 40-49 years with acute or convalescent COVID-19. This sequence joins TRBV9 and TRBJ2-1, with 10 bases lining up with TRBD2. CDR3 sequence reads: CASSFRRGSGGANEQFF. The DNA of the CDR3 is TGTGCCAGCAGCTTCCGCCGGGGGAGCGGGGGGGCTAATGAGCAGTTCTTC. Full variable domain (rest looked up from reference TRBV9 and TRBJ2-1): DSGVTQTPKHLITATGQRVTLRCSPRSGDLSVYWYQQSLDQGLQFLIQYYNGEERAKGNILERFSAQQFPDLHSELNLSSLELGDSALYFCASSFRRGSGGANEQFFGPGTRLTVL.